This TCR beta chain was recorded in a study of control samples from healthy donors and cancer patients. TCRdb keeps only in-frame clones here, not all; method: immunoSEQ multiplex PCR. Of 100,000 to 150,000 clones in the sample, around nine tenths were seen once. Sequencing used blood. This TCR derives from a man younger than 45 in good health.

The CDR3 nucleotides are TGTGCCACCGGAAACGGAGAGACCCAGTACTTC. Protein: CATGNGETQYF. V and J are TRBV24-1 and TRBJ2-5; no clear D gene. In germline, CDR1 is KGHDR, CDR2 SFDVKD. The V and J ends lost 9 bases and 4 bases respectively, with 8 bases between them. This CDR3 has 11 residues.